The next 14 T cell receptor beta chains were all read from a single sample in a study of blood T cell repertoires in COVID-19 (dated by TCRdb to 2020 to 2021). The library was prepared using the immunoSEQ multiplex PCR assay. The source is immuneACCESS, and TCRdb retained only in-frame sequences with V and J called. Part of the clones is not carried over; for the studies checked, unresolved V genes explain less than half of this, and the remainder is unexplained. Across this sample there are approximately 100,000 clones, with approximately 83% seen only once. Approximately 3.4% of the sample lies in the top ten. The sequenced material came from peripheral blood. The receptors originated from a woman aged 80 or over with active or convalescent COVID-19.

The rearrangement links TRBV2 to TRBJ1-1, with D unclear. CDR3 length equals 13 residues. V was clipped by 4 bases and J by 1 base, with 7 bases between them. Germline V gene sequence: CDR1 SNHLY, CDR2 FYNNEI. Written as DNA, the CDR3 is TGTGCCAGCAGTGTACAGCAGAACACTGAAGCTTTCTTT. Amino acids: CASSVQQNTEAFF.

This chain uses TRBV7-9 with TRBJ1-2, with D possibly TRBD1 on 5 matching bases. This CDR3 comprises 15 residues. Per the germline V gene, CDR1 is SEHNR and CDR2 is FQNEAQ (reference sequence). V lost 7 bases, J lost 8 bases, and 23 bases lay in between. CDR3 protein: CASTLYGGDYMGYTF. As DNA, the CDR3 is TGTGCCAGCACCCTATACGGGGGGGATTATATGGGCTACACCTTC. The entire variable domain, with the rest obtained from reference TRBV7-9 and TRBJ1-2, is as follows: DTGVSQNPRHKITKRGQNVTFRCDPISEHNRLYWYRQTLGQGPEFLTYFQNEAQLEKSRLLSDRFSAERPKGSFSTLEIQRTEQGDSAMYLCASTLYGGDYMGYTFGSGTRLTVV.

The table lists this clone with a few counts. The gene calls are TRBV14 and TRBJ1-6; unclear D gene. This CDR3 is built from 13 residues. Germline V lookup: CDR1 SGHDN, CDR2 FVKESK. Trimming took 1 base from V and 10 from J, leaving 8 bases between them. CDR3 loop: CASSQVALSPLHF. The CDR3 region has the DNA TGTGCCAGCAGCCAAGTGGCTTTATCACCCCTCCACTTT.

V gene TRBV10-3 combines with J gene TRBJ2-3, with TRBD2 matching over 11 bases. The J segment lost 4 bases and the V segment lost 5 bases, leaving 14 bases of the junction unmatched. The CDR3 totals 18 residues. The V gene's germline CDR1 is ENHRY and CDR2 SYGVKD. CDR3 DNA: TGTGCCATCAGTACTTACGCCGGGACTAGCGGCAAGGCAGATACGCAGTATTTT. Protein product: CAISTYAGTSGKADTQYF.

The chain employs TRBV6-4 and TRBJ2-1, with TRBD2 matching 15 bases. V was pared by 3 bases and J by 4 bases, with 4 bases of the junction left unmatched. CDR3 size: 17 residues. Germline V gene lookup returns CDR1 MRHNA and CDR2 SNTAGT. CDR3: CASSEGTSGGIYNEQFF. CDR3 DNA: TGTGCCAGCAGTGAGGGGACTAGCGGGGGGATATACAATGAGCAGTTCTTC.

This chain links TRBV15 with TRBJ1-5; TRBD1 matches at 7 bases. The CDR3 totals 17 residues. Germline assignment: CDR1 LNHNV and CDR2 YYDKDF (reference sequence). The ends lost 0 bases at V and 7 bases at J; junction bases unmatched: 12. CDR3 sequence (DNA): TGTGCCACCAGCAGAGAAGGGGCCACAGGGGTAGGGCAGCCCCAGCATTTT. Protein sequence: CATSREGATGVGQPQHF.

The gene calls are TRBV30 and TRBJ2-7, with D uncertain. This CDR3 has 11 residues. V shed 2 bases and J shed 5 bases, with 7 bases lying between them. CDR1 is GTSNPN, CDR2 SVGIG, per germline (reference sequence). The CDR3 spells CAWSTSDEQYF. The CDR3 DNA reads TGTGCCTGGAGTACTTCGGACGAGCAGTACTTC.

CDR3 in amino acids: CASSDGGSSYEQYF. In nucleotides, the CDR3 is TGTGCCAGCAGTGACGGCGGGAGCTCCTACGAGCAGTACTTC. The V call is TRBV6-1, the J call TRBJ2-7; 7 bases are shared with TRBD2. Germline V gives CDR1 MNHNS, CDR2 SASEGT. Trimming took 3 bases from V and 0 from J; bases not matched to a gene: 2. The CDR3 runs 14 residues.

The V call is TRBV28, the J call TRBJ2-2; 7 bases agree with TRBD1. The CDR3 totals 13 residues. Trimming removed 5 bases from V and 5 bases from J; junction bases left unmatched: 2. Per germline, CDR1 MDHEN and CDR2 SYDVKM. CDR3: CASSPQGTGELFF. CDR3 bases: TGTGCCAGCAGTCCACAGGGGACCGGGGAGCTGTTTTTT.

This clone was recorded once. This rearrangement joins TRBV7-6 to TRBJ1-2, with 10 bases matching TRBD1. The CDR3 is 17 amino acids. Germline loops: CDR1 SGHVS, CDR2 FNYEAQ. V dropped 1 base and J dropped 2; count of bases not matched to a gene: 7. The CDR3 sequence: CASSLGDRGIANYGYTF. The CDR3 coding sequence is TGTGCCAGCAGCTTAGGGGACAGGGGAATAGCGAACTATGGCTACACCTTC.

The chain couples TRBV2 to TRBJ1-6; D is possibly TRBD1 (5 bases). V lost 2 bases and J lost 6, with 17 bases in between. The CDR3 runs 17 residues. Germline V gene data show CDR1 as SNHLY and CDR2 as FYNNEI. The CDR3 protein is CASSERGREFGNSPLHF. The CDR3 DNA reads TGTGCCAGCAGTGAAAGGGGCAGGGAATTCGGTAATTCACCCCTCCACTTT.

The J gene is TRBJ2-3, the V gene TRBV6-5, with 8 bases matching TRBD2. The CDR3 consists of 14 residues. V shed 7 bases, J shed 5 bases, and the junction held 8 bases outside the gene matches. The germline CDR1 and CDR2 sequences are MNHEY and SVGAGI. In nucleotides, the CDR3 is TGTGCCAGCACCTCGGGGGGGCTAGTAGATACGCAGTATTTT. As protein: CASTSGGLVDTQYF.

The chain uses TRBV9 and TRBJ2-3; a weak D match, TRBD1 (5 bases). Germline V gene data show CDR1 as SGDLS and CDR2 as YYNGEE. This CDR3 is 16 amino acids long. V was cut by 0 bases and J by 4 bases, with 15 bases left in between. CDR3: CASSVGARRGPDTQYF. CDR3 nucleotides: TGTGCCAGCAGCGTAGGGGCCCGAAGGGGTCCAGATACGCAGTATTTT.

The J gene is TRBJ2-5, the V gene TRBV30, with 7 bases identical to TRBD2. This CDR3 is built from 14 residues. Germline V gene data show CDR1 as GTSNPN and CDR2 as SVGIG (reference sequence). After removal of 3 bases from V and 5 bases from J, the junction contained 9 bases not matched to a gene. The CDR3 here is CAWSGLGGGETQYF. CDR3 sequence (DNA): TGTGCCTGGAGCGGTCTCGGCGGGGGTGAGACCCAGTACTTC.